This T cell receptor beta chain was sequenced for a study of spatial heterogeneity in lung cancer. Study details: Raw-read counts averaged over ten per unique TCR and UMI combination.

Germline-derived CDR1 and CDR2 are SEHNR and FQNEAQ (reference sequence). The CDR3 contains 14 residues. V shed 5 bases, J shed 2 bases, and the junction held 4 bases outside the gene matches. Time point of the sample: sample taken at primary tumor resection. Whole RNA came from tumor, nontumor lung or frozen PBMC and was sequenced without being sorted. Samples came from some 73 TRACERx patients with untreated early-stage lung cancer. This clonotype occurred many times. This beta chain came through as a stray read in a library set up for alpha chains, and its size says little. Unique molecular identifiers tagged every individual TCR cDNA molecule. From the 5' RACE reads, TCRdb called clonotypes with MiXCR, one entry per CDR3 protein. The sample contains some 11,000 distinct CDR3 sequences, approximately 6.2% of which appear only once.

The gene calls are TRBV7-9 and TRBJ2-3; 7 bases map to TRBD1. The sample consisted of normal lung tissue next to the tumor, taken at surgery. This TCR was recovered from a male donor with early-stage non-small cell lung cancer. CDR3 residues: CASSADRDTDTQYF. The CDR3 DNA reads as TGTGCCAGCAGCGCAGACAGGGACACAGATACGCAGTATTTT.